This T cell receptor beta chain was observed in a study of identical twins. TCRdb ran MiXCR on the 5' RACE reads and lists one entry per CDR3 protein. The sample records 200,000 to 250,000 distinct CDR3 sequences, about 7.5% being singletons. Trimming stripped 3 bases from V and 7 bases from J, with 12 bases between. The CDR3 sequence is 13 residues long. In addition, the sample was reused for a study of yellow fever vaccine responses in identical twins.

The sequence was obtained from a young woman in good health. The rearrangement uses TRBV12-3 or TRBV12-4 and TRBJ2-5, with D unresolved. Sequences were obtained from CD8+ T cells sorted from blood. This CDR3 reads CASSFVGLGTQYF. In DNA form, the CDR3 reads TGTGCCAGCAGTTTTGTAGGGCTGGGGACCCAGTACTTC.